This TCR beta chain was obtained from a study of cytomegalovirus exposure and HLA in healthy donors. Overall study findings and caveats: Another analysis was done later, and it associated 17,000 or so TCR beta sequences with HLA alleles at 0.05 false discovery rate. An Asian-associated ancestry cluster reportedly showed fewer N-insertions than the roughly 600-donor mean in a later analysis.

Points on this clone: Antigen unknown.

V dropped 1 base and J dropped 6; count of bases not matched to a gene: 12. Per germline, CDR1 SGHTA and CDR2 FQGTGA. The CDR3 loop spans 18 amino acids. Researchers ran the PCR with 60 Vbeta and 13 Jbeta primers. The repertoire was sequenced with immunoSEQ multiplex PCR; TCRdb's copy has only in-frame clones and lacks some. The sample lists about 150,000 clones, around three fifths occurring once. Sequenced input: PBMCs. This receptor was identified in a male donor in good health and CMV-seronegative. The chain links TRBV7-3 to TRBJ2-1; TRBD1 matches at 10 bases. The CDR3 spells CASSLRIVSGTGANEQFF. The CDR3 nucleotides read TGTGCCAGCAGCTTAAGAATCGTTTCGGGGACAGGGGCCAATGAGCAGTTCTTC.